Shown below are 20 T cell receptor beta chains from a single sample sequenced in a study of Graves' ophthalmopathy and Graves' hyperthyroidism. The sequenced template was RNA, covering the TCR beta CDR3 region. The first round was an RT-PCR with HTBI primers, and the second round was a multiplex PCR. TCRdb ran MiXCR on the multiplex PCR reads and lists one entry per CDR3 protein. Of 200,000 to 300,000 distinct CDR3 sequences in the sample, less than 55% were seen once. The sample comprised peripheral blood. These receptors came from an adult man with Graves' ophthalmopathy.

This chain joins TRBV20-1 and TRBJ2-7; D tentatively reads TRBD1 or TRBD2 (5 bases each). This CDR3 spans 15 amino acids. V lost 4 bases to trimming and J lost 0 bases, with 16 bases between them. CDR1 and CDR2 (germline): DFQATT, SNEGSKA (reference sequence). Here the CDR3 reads CSAKVTGTHSYEQYF. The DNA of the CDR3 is TGCAGTGCTAAGGTTACGGGGACGCACTCCTACGAGCAGTACTTC.

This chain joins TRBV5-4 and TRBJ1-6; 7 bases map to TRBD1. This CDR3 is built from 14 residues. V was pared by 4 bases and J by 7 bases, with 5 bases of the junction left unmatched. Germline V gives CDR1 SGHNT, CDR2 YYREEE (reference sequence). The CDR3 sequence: CASSTPGQNSPLHF. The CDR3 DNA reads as TGTGCCAGCAGCACGCCGGGACAGAATTCACCCCTCCACTTT.

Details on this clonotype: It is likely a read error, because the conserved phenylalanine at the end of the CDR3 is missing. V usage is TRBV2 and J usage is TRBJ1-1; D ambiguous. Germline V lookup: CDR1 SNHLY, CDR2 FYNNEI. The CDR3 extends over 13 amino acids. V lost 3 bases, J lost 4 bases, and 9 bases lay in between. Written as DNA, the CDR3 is TGTGCCAGCAGTGATCCTCGTCCCACTGAAGCTTTCTCT. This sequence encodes CASSDPRPTEAFS.

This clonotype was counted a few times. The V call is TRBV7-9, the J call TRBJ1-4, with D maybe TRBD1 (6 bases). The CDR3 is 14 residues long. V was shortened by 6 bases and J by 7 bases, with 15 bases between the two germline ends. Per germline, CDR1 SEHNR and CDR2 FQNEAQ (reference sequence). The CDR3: CASSRQGIGEKLFF. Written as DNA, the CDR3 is TGTGCCAGCAGTCGTCAGGGGATAGGTGAAAAACTGTTTTTT.

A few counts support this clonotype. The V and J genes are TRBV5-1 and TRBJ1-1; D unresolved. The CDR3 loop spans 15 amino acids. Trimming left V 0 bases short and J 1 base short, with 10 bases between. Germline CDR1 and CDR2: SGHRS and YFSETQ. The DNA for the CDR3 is TGCGCCAGCAGCTTGGTCGGGGTGACGAACACTGAAGCTTTCTTT. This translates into CASSLVGVTNTEAFF.

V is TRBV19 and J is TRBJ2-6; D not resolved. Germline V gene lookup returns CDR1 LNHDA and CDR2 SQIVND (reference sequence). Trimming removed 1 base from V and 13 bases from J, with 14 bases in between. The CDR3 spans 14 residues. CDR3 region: CASSIGSGLPVLTF. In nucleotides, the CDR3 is TGTGCCAGTAGTATAGGATCAGGCTTGCCTGTCCTGACTTTC.

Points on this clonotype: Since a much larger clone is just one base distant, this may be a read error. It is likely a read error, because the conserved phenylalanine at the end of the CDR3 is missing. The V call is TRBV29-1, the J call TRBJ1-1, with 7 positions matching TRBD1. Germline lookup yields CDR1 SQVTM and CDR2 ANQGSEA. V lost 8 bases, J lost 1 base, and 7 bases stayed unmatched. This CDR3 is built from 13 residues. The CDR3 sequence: CSIMTGQNTEAFL. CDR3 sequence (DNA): TGCAGCATCATGACAGGGCAGAACACTGAAGCTTTCCTT.

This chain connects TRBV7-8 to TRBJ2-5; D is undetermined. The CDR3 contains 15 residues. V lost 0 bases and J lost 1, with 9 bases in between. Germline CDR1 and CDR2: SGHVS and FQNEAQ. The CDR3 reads CASSLAPIPQETQYF. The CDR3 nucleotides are TGTGCCAGCAGCTTAGCTCCGATCCCCCAAGAGACCCAGTACTTC.

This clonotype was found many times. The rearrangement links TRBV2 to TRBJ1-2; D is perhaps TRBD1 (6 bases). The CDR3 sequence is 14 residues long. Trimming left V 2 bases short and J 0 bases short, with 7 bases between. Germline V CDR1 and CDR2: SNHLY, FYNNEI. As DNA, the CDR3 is TGTGCCAGCAGTGAAACAGGGACTAACTATGGCTACACCTTC. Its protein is CASSETGTNYGYTF.

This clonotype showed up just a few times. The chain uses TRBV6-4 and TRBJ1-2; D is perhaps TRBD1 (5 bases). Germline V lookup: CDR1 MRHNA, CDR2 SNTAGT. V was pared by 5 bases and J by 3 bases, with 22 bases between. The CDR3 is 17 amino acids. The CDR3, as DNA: TGTGCCAGCAGTTTAGATGGGGCCCGGGGGAGGGACTATGGCTACACCTTC. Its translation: CASSLDGARGRDYGYTF.

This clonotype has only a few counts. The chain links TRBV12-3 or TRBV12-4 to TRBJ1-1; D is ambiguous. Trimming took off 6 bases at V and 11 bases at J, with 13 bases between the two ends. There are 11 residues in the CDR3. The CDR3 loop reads CASSRGGGAFF. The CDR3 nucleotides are TGTGCCAGCAGCCGGGGAGGTGGCGCTTTCTTT.

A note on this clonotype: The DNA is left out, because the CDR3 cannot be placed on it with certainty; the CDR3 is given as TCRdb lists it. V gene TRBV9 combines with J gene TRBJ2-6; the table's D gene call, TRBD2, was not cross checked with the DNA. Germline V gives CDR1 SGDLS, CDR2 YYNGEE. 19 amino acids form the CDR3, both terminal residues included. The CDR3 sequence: CASSAPNSPLHFGANVLTF.

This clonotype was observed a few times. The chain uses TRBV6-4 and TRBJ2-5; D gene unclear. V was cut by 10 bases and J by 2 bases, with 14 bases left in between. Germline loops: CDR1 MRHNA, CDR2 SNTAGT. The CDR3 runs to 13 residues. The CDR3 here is CATKVAGQETQYF. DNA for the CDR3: TGTGCCACCAAAGTTGCTGGGCAAGAGACCCAGTACTTC.

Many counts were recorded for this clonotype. The CDR3 sequence: CASSFRHRLGNSPLHF. The DNA for the CDR3 is TGTGCCAGCAGCTTCCGACACCGTCTGGGGAATTCACCCCTCCACTTT. V and J are TRBV7-9 and TRBJ1-6; D is unclear. CDR1 and CDR2 (germline): SEHNR, FQNEAQ (reference sequence). The CDR3 contains 16 residues. V lost 3 bases to trimming and J lost 7 bases, with 16 bases between them. Drawing the rest from reference TRBV7-9 and TRBJ1-6, the complete variable domain is DTGVSQNPRHKITKRGQNVTFRCDPISEHNRLYWYRQTLGQGPEFLTYFQNEAQLEKSRLLSDRFSAERPKGSFSTLEIQRTEQGDSAMYLCASSFRHRLGNSPLHFGNGTRLTVT.

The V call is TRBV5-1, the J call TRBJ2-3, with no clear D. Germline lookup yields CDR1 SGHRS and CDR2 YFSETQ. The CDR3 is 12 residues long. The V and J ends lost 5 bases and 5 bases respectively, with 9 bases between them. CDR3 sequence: CASRLTGDTQYF. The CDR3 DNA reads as TGCGCCAGCAGGCTGACGGGAGATACGCAGTATTTT. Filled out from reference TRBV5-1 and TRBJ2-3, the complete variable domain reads KAGVTQTPRYLIKTRGQQVTLSCSPISGHRSVSWYQQTPGQGLQFLFEYFSETQRNKGNFPGRFSGRQFSNSRSEMNVSTLELGDSALYLCASRLTGDTQYFGPGTRLTVL.

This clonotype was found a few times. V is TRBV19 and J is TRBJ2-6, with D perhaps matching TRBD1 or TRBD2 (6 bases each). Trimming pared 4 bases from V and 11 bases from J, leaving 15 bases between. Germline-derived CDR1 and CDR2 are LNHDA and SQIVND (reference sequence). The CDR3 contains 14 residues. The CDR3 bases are TGTGCCAGTAGTAACCGGGGGCGAGCCTACGTCCTGACTTTC. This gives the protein CASSNRGRAYVLTF.

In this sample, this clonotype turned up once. The CDR3 sequence is CSVAMRGSEQFF. For the CDR3, the DNA is TGCAGCGTGGCCATGCGGGGAAGTGAGCAGTTCTTC. The rearrangement links TRBV29-1 to TRBJ2-5; D possibly corresponds to TRBD2 (6 bases). The closer fit of TRBJ2-1 to the DNA end suggests the J call may be wrong. This CDR3 comprises 12 residues. Looked up from germline, CDR1 is SQVTM and CDR2 is ANQGSEA.

CDR3 coding DNA: TGTGCCAGCAGCGTAGGTCAGGGGGAAGGTCAGCCCCAGCATTTT. Translated: CASSVGQGEGQPQHF. V is TRBV9 and J is TRBJ1-5; 7 nucleotides align to TRBD1. V shed 0 bases, J shed 6 bases, and the junction held 6 bases outside the gene matches. The V gene's germline CDR1 is SGDLS and CDR2 YYNGEE. This CDR3 has 15 residues.

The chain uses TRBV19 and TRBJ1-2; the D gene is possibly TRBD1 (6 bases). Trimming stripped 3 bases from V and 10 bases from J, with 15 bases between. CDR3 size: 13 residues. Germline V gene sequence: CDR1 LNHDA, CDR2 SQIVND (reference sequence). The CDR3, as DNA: TGTGCCAGTAGTATGTGGGCACAGGGTTTCTACACCTTC. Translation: CASSMWAQGFYTF.

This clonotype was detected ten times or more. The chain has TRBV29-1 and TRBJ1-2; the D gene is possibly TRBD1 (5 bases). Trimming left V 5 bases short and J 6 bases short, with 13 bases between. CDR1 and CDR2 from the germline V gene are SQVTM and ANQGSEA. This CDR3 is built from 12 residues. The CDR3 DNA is TGCAGCGTTCATCAGGGCGGTGATGGCTACACCTTC. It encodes CSVHQGGDGYTF.